The source of this TCR beta chain is a study of CD8 T cells in Susac syndrome. Points from the study as a whole: It was acknowledged in the study that the number of individuals who were included in its TCR sequencing and HLA analysis was relatively small.

Sequencing of TCR beta drew on CD8+ and CD4+ T cells from blood. Notes on this clonotype: Its target is unknown.

The V gene lost 10 bases and the J gene lost 2 bases, with 20 bases spanning the gap. CDR1 and CDR2 (germline): MNHEY, SMNVEV (reference sequence). This CDR3 contains 15 residues. An amount of RNA that ranged from 0.5 to 1 ug was reverse transcribed with random hexamers. In TCRdb, the immunoSEQ multiplex PCR reads were re-called with MiXCR into one record per CDR3 protein. This sample has 70,000 to 75,000 distinct CDR3 sequences, with 85% to 95% found just once. The sequenced sample consisted of CD4+ T cells from PBMCs. This chain joins TRBV27 and TRBJ1-2, with D hard to call. This clonotype was sampled from a human donor with Susac syndrome. CDR3 nucleotide sequence: TGTGCCACCAGAACGCCAGGCCGGGTGAACTATGGCTACACCTTC. Amino acids: CATRTPGRVNYGYTF.